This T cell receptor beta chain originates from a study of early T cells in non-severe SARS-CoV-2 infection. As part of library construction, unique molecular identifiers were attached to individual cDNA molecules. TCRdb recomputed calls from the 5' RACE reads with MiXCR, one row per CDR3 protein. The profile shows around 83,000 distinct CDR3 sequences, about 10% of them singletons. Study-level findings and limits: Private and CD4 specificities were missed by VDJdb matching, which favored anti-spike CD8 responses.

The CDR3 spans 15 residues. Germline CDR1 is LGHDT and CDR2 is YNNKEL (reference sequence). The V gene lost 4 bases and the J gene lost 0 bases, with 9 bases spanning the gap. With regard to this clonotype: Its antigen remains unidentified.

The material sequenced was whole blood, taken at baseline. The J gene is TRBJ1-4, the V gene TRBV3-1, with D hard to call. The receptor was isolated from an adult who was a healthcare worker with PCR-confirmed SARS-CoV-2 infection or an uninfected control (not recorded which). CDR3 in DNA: TGTGCCAGCAGCCTCTACAGCTCAACTAATGAAAAACTGTTTTTT. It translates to CASSLYSSTNEKLFF. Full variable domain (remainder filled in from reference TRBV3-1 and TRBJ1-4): DTAVSQTPKYLVTQMGNDKSIKCEQNLGHDTMYWYKQDSKKFLKIMFSYNNKELIINETVPNRFSPKSPDKAHLNLHINSLELGDSAVYFCASSLYSSTNEKLFFGSGTQLSVL.